This T cell receptor (beta chain) derives from a study of T cell changes during pregnancy in multiple sclerosis. J lost 8 bases, V lost 2 bases, and 12 bases had no gene match. In germline, CDR1 is MNHNS, CDR2 SASEGT. The CDR3 is 18 residues long. Data came from immunoSEQ multiplex PCR; TCRdb stores just in-frame clones and leaves some out. The data show some 60,000 clones, roughly 88% seen once. The TCR sequence derives from a female donor in good health, enrolled as a control in a pregnancy study. Sequencing was performed on peripheral blood, taken in the third trimester of pregnancy. This chain joins TRBV6-1 and TRBJ1-4, with 12 bases matching TRBD1. The CDR3: CASSEFGTGGLGWEKLFF. The CDR3 DNA reads as TGTGCCAGCAGTGAATTTGGGACAGGGGGCTTGGGTTGGGAAAAACTGTTTTTT.